Given below is one T cell receptor beta chain in context. Assay: immunoSEQ multiplex PCR; the TCRdb copy retains only in-frame clones and omits some. Of about 160,000 clones listed, 90% to 95% are singletons. The source of the sample is a study of T cell responses to AZD1222 COVID-19 vaccine. The length of the CDR3 is 16 residues. The trim removed 6 bases at V and 7 bases at J, leaving 11 bases unmatched. The germline CDR1 and CDR2 sequences are MNHEY and SMNVEV (reference sequence). This sequence originates from an adult in good health. Sequenced material: peripheral blood, taken on day 0 of AZD1222 vaccination. The rearrangement joins TRBV27 to TRBJ2-2; 10 nucleotides align to TRBD1. This CDR3 is CASSLMTGGRNGELFF. Written as DNA, the CDR3 is TGTGCCAGCAGCCTTATGACAGGGGGCCGGAACGGGGAGCTGTTTTTT.